Listed here are 27 T cell receptor beta chains from one sample, sequenced in a study of OX40 agonist ivuxolimab in advanced cancers. Sequenced by immunoSEQ multiplex PCR; TCRdb stores in-frame clones only, minus some. The sample records under 65,000 clones, roughly nine tenths being singletons. The material was CD4+ or CD8+ T cells sorted from blood, obtained in a trial of the OX40 agonist ivuxolimab. The receptor source for this set is an adult with an advanced solid tumor such as melanoma, head and neck, liver or kidney cancer.

The chain links TRBV27 to TRBJ2-1; D perhaps matches TRBD2 (6 bases). This CDR3 region has 15 residues. Germline CDR1 MNHEY, CDR2 SMNVEV (reference sequence). Trimming took 5 bases from V and 9 from J, leaving 20 bases between them. CDR3: CASSPASVPWSEQFF. The CDR3, as DNA: TGTGCCAGCAGTCCCGCTAGCGTGCCGTGGAGTGAGCAGTTCTTC.

The chain uses TRBV5-6 and TRBJ2-1; 9 positions agree with TRBD1. Germline-derived CDR1 and CDR2 are SGHDT and YYEEEE. Trimming cost V 0 bases and J 6 bases; bases outside gene matches: 1. The CDR3 is made up of 14 amino acids. As DNA, the CDR3 is TGTGCCAGCAGCTTGGCGGGACAGGGCAATGAGCAGTTCTTC. This gives the protein CASSLAGQGNEQFF.

The chain uses TRBV19 and TRBJ2-5; 14 bases align to TRBD2. The CDR3 has 18 residues. V shed 3 bases and J 3 bases; nucleotides not matched to a gene: 9. CDR1 and CDR2 (germline): LNHDA, SQIVND (reference sequence). The CDR3 bases are TGTGCCAGTAGTATGGGTGCCGGACTAGCGGGAGGAGAAGAGACCCAGTACTTC. Protein: CASSMGAGLAGGEETQYF.

The chain has TRBV13 and TRBJ2-3, with D perhaps TRBD2 (5 bases). CDR1 PRHDT and CDR2 FYEKMQ come from the germline V gene (reference sequence). The CDR3 has 14 residues. Trimming stripped 5 bases from V and 3 bases from J, with 12 bases between. DNA for the CDR3: TGTGCCAGCAGCCGCCTACTAGGAACAGATACGCAGTATTTT. Translated: CASSRLLGTDTQYF. The full variable domain, rest sourced from reference TRBV13 and TRBJ2-3, is AAGVIQSPRHLIKEKRETATLKCYPIPRHDTVYWYQQGPGQDPQFLISFYEKMQSDKGSIPDRFSAQQFSDYHSELNMSSLELGDSALYFCASSRLLGTDTQYFGPGTRLTVL.

For this clone: One end of the junction fails to match germline, which may point to a read error. The chain carries TRBV13 and TRBJ2-2; D remains unclear. Germline CDR1 reads PRHDT; CDR2 reads FYEKMQ (reference sequence). This CDR3 is built from 13 residues. The CDR3 loop reads CASSLGSSGELFF. In nucleotides, the CDR3 is TGTGCCAGCAGCCTAGGGTCTTCCGGGGAGCTGTTTTTT.

The gene calls are TRBV27 and TRBJ2-2; D is unclear. The ends were cut back, 2 bases at V and 5 bases at J, with 9 bases in the middle. This CDR3 region has 14 residues. Germline V gives CDR1 MNHEY, CDR2 SMNVEV (reference sequence). The CDR3 DNA reads TGTGCCAGCAGTTTAGGTTGGCGAACCGGGGAGCTGTTTTTT. Protein: CASSLGWRTGELFF.

V is TRBV7-9 and J is TRBJ2-3, with a tentative D call TRBD2 (6 bases). The CDR3 loop spans 14 amino acids. Trimming took off 7 bases at V and 1 base at J, with 12 bases between the two ends. Germline CDR1 SEHNR, CDR2 FQNEAQ (reference sequence). CDR3 nucleotides: TGTGCCAGCACCCCGGCGGGACGCACAGATACGCAGTATTTT. This sequence encodes CASTPAGRTDTQYF.

The chain uses TRBV2 and TRBJ2-7, with 9 nucleotides matching TRBD1. Germline V CDR1 and CDR2: SNHLY, FYNNEI. The CDR3 has 13 amino acids. The V and J ends lost 4 bases and 5 bases, in that order; junction bases with no gene match: 3. As DNA, the CDR3 is TGTGCCAGCAGTGTGGACAGGGGTGACGAGCAGTACTTC. Amino acids: CASSVDRGDEQYF.

This chain joins TRBV4-3 and TRBJ2-3, with D maybe TRBD2 (5 bases). Germline-derived CDR1 and CDR2 are LGHNA and YSLEER. The CDR3 covers 15 residues. Trimming took 0 bases from V and 1 from J, leaving 8 bases between them. Here the CDR3 reads CASSQDLARTDTQYF. CDR3 DNA sequence: TGCGCCAGCAGCCAAGATCTAGCTCGCACAGATACGCAGTATTTT.

The gene calls are TRBV7-9 and TRBJ2-1; D gene ambiguous. The germline V and J ends were trimmed by 5 bases and 7 bases, with 18 bases remaining between them. Germline lookup yields CDR1 SEHNR and CDR2 FQNEAQ (reference sequence). The CDR3 sequence is 15 residues long. Here the CDR3 DNA reads TGTGCCAGCAGCCTGGACGGCCGAAGGGTTAATGAGCAGTTCTTC. Translation gives CASSLDGRRVNEQFF.

The chain employs TRBV19 and TRBJ1-1, with no clear D. The V end was cut by 5 bases, the J end by 6 bases, with 16 bases between. This CDR3 contains 14 residues. Germline V lookup: CDR1 LNHDA, CDR2 SQIVND (reference sequence). The chain's CDR3 is CASSDSTVWAEAFF. The CDR3, as DNA: TGTGCCAGTAGTGATTCGACCGTTTGGGCTGAAGCTTTCTTT.

This rearrangement joins TRBV7-9 to TRBJ2-7; TRBD2 agrees at 7 bases. V lost 3 bases, J lost 4 bases, and 6 bases stayed unmatched. The CDR3 is 14 amino acids. Germline CDR1 reads SEHNR; CDR2 reads FQNEAQ (reference sequence). This CDR3 reads CASSLGGSGYEQYF. As DNA, the CDR3 is TGTGCCAGCAGCTTGGGCGGGAGCGGGTACGAGCAGTACTTC.

V is TRBV27 and J is TRBJ1-2; TRBD1 matches 9 bases. After removal of 3 bases from V and 8 bases from J, the junction contained 7 bases not matched to a gene. Germline V CDR1 and CDR2: MNHEY, SMNVEV (reference sequence). CDR3 length equals 14 residues. CDR3 bases: TGTGCCAGCAGTTTCTCGACAGGGGGGAAAGGCTACACCTTC. This sequence encodes CASSFSTGGKGYTF.

The chain is built from TRBV28 and TRBJ2-7; a weak D match, TRBD1 (6 bases). Germline CDR1 is MDHEN and CDR2 is SYDVKM. Trimming took 6 bases from V and 1 from J, leaving 16 bases between them. The CDR3 covers 15 residues. CDR3 sequence (DNA): TGTGCCAGCAGGCTCAGGGGAGTCGCATCCTACGAGCAGTACTTC. Protein product: CASRLRGVASYEQYF.

This rearrangement joins TRBV6-6 to TRBJ2-5, with TRBD2 matching over 8 bases. Germline loops: CDR1 MNHNY, CDR2 SVGAGI (reference sequence). Losses at the gene ends were 4 bases for V and 6 bases for J; bases not matched to a gene: 10. The CDR3 totals 15 residues. CDR3 nucleotides: TGTGCCAGCAGTTGGTCAAGCGGGAGTTTGAAGACCCAGTACTTC. Its translation is CASSWSSGSLKTQYF.

The chain links TRBV4-1 to TRBJ1-6; D unresolved. V was shortened by 4 bases and J by 12 bases, with 19 bases between the two germline ends. This CDR3 region has 15 residues. Germline CDR1 MGHRA, CDR2 YSYEKL. The chain's CDR3 is CASSRLLPVGGPLHF. As DNA, the CDR3 is TGCGCCAGCAGCCGACTATTACCGGTCGGCGGACCCCTCCACTTT.

The chain couples TRBV6-1 to TRBJ2-7; TRBD1 matches at 9 bases. The germline V gene has CDR1 MNHNS and CDR2 SASEGT. The V and J ends lost 6 bases and 5 bases, in that order; junction bases with no gene match: 11. CDR3 length: 15 residues. The CDR3 DNA follows: TGTGCCAGCAGCGGAACGGGACAGGGTTTCCACGAGCAGTACTTC. This codes for CASSGTGQGFHEQYF.

The V gene is TRBV5-6, the J gene TRBJ1-5; TRBD1 matches 9 bases. The germline CDR1 and CDR2 sequences are SGHDT and YYEEEE. J lost 7 bases, V lost 4 bases, and 12 bases had no gene match. This CDR3 comprises 16 residues. The CDR3 sequence is CASSHLGTGKNQPQHF. The CDR3 nucleotides read TGTGCCAGCAGCCATCTCGGGACAGGGAAAAACCAGCCCCAGCATTTT.

Written as DNA, the CDR3 is TGTGCCAGCAGACACGGACTAGCGGGTTACAATGAGCAGTTCTTC. It translates to CASRHGLAGYNEQFF. The chain is built from TRBV27 and TRBJ2-1; 11 bases fit TRBD2. CDR3 length: 15 amino acids. Germline V gene data show CDR1 as MNHEY and CDR2 as SMNVEV (reference sequence). Trimming removed 6 bases from V and 4 bases from J; junction bases left unmatched: 5.

The rearrangement uses TRBV27 and TRBJ2-3; possible D gene TRBD2, 8 bases. CDR1 is MNHEY and CDR2 is SMNVEV in the germline V gene (reference sequence). V lost 11 bases and J 0 bases, leaving 21 bases between the germline ends. The CDR3 totals 16 residues. The DNA of the CDR3 is TGTGCCGCCCGGGAGGGGGCCGTAGACAGCACAGATACGCAGTATTTT. Translation: CAAREGAVDSTDTQYF.

The gene calls are TRBV13 and TRBJ1-1; no definite D call. Germline-derived CDR1 and CDR2 are PRHDT and FYEKMQ (reference sequence). With 0 bases removed from V and 6 bases from J, the gap between germline ends came to 8 bases. The CDR3 consists of 13 residues. DNA of the CDR3: TGTGCCAGCAGCTTAGGCTGGCATTCTGAAGCTTTCTTT. This sequence encodes CASSLGWHSEAFF.

This chain connects TRBV29-1 to TRBJ2-7; the match to TRBD2 covers 7 bases. V lost 4 bases and J lost 4; bases outside the gene matches: 7. The CDR3 is made up of 13 amino acids. The germline CDR1 and CDR2 sequences are SQVTM and ANQGSEA. CDR3 in amino acids: CSVVGGLGYEQYF. The CDR3 DNA reads as TGCAGCGTTGTGGGGGGGTTGGGATACGAGCAGTACTTC.

V is TRBV2 and J is TRBJ2-1, with 10 bases fitting TRBD2. Trimming cost V 8 bases and J 3 bases; bases outside gene matches: 10. The CDR3 loop spans 16 amino acids. Germline CDR1 SNHLY, CDR2 FYNNEI. The CDR3 reads CASAATGTSDYNEQFF. CDR3 nucleotide sequence: TGTGCCAGCGCTGCGACCGGGACTAGCGACTACAATGAGCAGTTCTTC.

The V gene is TRBV18, the J gene TRBJ2-1; 13 bases line up with TRBD2. In germline, CDR1 is KGHSH, CDR2 LQKENI. V was pared by 3 bases and J by 10 bases, with 6 bases of the junction left unmatched. The CDR3 extends over 15 amino acids. For the CDR3, the DNA is TGTGCCAGCTCACCCGGGACTAGCGGGACCGGGGAGCAGTTCTTC. As protein: CASSPGTSGTGEQFF.

The chain links TRBV27 to TRBJ2-1, with D hard to call. The V gene's germline CDR1 is MNHEY and CDR2 SMNVEV (reference sequence). V lost 6 bases and J lost 0, with 12 bases in between. This CDR3 has 15 amino acids. The CDR3 loop reads CASSLGVSSYNEQFF. DNA for the CDR3: TGTGCCAGCAGCCTAGGCGTCAGCTCCTACAATGAGCAGTTCTTC.

The V and J genes are TRBV14 and TRBJ2-5, with no clear D. The J call may be faulty, since TRBJ2-7 better matches the DNA end. CDR3 size: 15 residues. Looked up from germline, CDR1 is SGHDN and CDR2 is FVKESK. The DNA for the CDR3 is TGTGCCAGCAGCCAAGGTGGCGGACCTTCGAACGAGCAGTACTTC. Amino acid sequence: CASSQGGGPSNEQYF.

This chain links TRBV6-5 with TRBJ2-1, with TRBD1 as a possible D gene (5 bases). The length of the CDR3 is 15 residues. Trimming took off 0 bases at V and 6 bases at J, with 12 bases between the two ends. CDR1 and CDR2 from the germline V gene are MNHEY and SVGAGI. In DNA, the CDR3 is TGTGCCAGCAGTTACTCGAAAGGGGCCCTCAATGAGCAGTTCTTC. Its translation is CASSYSKGALNEQFF.